This T cell receptor beta chain was sequenced for a study of tumor-infiltrating lymphocytes in oesophageal squamous cell carcinoma. TCRdb re-called the PCR reads with MiXCR, one entry per CDR3 protein. The sample includes 3,000 to 3,500 distinct CDR3 sequences, over 15% of them seen just once. This clonotype appeared many times. A read error is possible here, since a much larger clone lies one base away. This CDR3 has 11 amino acids. V was cut by 8 bases and J by 8 bases, with 9 bases left in between. Per germline, CDR1 KGHDR and CDR2 SFDVKD. Sequencing was done on a sample of esophageal tumor tissue. V is TRBV24-1 and J is TRBJ2-1; D is ambiguous. This clonotype was sampled from a male donor with esophageal squamous cell carcinoma. CDR3: CATMGYHEQFF. In DNA, the CDR3 is TGTGCCACCATGGGGTATCATGAGCAGTTCTTC.